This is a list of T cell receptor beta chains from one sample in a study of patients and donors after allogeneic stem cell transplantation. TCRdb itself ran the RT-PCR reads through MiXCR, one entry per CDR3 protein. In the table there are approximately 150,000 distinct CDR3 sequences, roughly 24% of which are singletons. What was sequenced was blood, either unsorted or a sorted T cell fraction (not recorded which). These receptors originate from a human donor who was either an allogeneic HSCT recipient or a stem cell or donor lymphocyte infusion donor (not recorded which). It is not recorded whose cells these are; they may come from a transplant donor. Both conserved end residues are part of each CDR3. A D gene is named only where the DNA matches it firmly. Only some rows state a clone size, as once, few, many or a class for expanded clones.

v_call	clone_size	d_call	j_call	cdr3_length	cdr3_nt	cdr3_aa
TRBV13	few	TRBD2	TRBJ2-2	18	TGTGCCAGCAGCCGGCGGGGCGGGGGGGCCCGCTACACCGGGGAGCTGTTTTTT	CASSRRGGGARYTGELFF
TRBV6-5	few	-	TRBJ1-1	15	TGTGCCAGCAGTTACAGGCGGGCCGCGAACACTGAAGCTTTCTTT	CASSYRRAANTEAFF
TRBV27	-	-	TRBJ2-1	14	TGTGCCAGCAGTTTGGGAGGGGGCCTGAATGAGCAGTTCTTC	CASSLGGGLNEQFF
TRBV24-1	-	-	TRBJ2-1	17	TGTGCCACCAGTGTGGAGGGGCCACTCGCCTCCTACAATGAGCAGTTCTTC	CATSVEGPLASYNEQFF
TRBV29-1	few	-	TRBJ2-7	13	TGCAGCGTTGAAATAGGGGACTCCTACGAGCAGTACTTC	CSVEIGDSYEQYF
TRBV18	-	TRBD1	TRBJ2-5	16	TGTGCCAGCTCACCTTTACGACAGGGGGTGGAGGAGACCCAGTACTTC	CASSPLRQGVEETQYF
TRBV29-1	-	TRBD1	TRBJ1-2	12	TGCAGCGCGGAAGGGGGCGGCTATGGCTACACCTTC	CSAEGGGYGYTF
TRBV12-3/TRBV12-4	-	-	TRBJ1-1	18	TGTGCCAGCAGTCCCTATCCTGCTTGGGGGTCCGGGAACACTGAAGCTTTCTTT	CASSPYPAWGSGNTEAFF
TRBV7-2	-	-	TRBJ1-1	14	TGTGCCAGCAGCTTATTCAGTATAGGCACTGAAGCTTTCTTT	CASSLFSIGTEAFF
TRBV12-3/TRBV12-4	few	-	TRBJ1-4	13	TGTGCCAGCACCGAAACAGGGAATGAAAAACTGTTTTTT	CASTETGNEKLFF
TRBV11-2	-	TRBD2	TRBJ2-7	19	TGTGCCAGCAGCTTAGCCTTCAACGGACCGGGACTAGCGATCTACGAGCAGTACTTC	CASSLAFNGPGLAIYEQYF
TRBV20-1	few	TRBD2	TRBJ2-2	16	TGCAGTGCTAGGGGCGGACTAGCGGTGAACACCGGGGAGCTGTTTTTT	CSARGGLAVNTGELFF
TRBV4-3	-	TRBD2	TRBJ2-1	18	TGCGCCAGCAGCCAAGATCCCGGACTAGCGGGATTCTACAATGAGCAGTTCTTC	CASSQDPGLAGFYNEQFF
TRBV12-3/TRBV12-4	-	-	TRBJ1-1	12	TGTGCCAGCAGTCCGGCGGGCACTGAAGCTTTCTTT	CASSPAGTEAFF
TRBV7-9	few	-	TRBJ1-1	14	TGTGCCAGCAGCTCGCAATACAGATCCGGAGGAGCTTTCTTT	CASSSQYRSGGAFF
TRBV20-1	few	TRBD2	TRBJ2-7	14	TGCAGTGCTAGGTCAGGACTAGCGGCCTACGAGCAGTACTTC	CSARSGLAAYEQYF
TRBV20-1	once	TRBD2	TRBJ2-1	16	TGCAGTGCTCCCCCTGTGGGACTAGACCTCCGGGGTGAGCAGTTCTTC	CSAPPVGLDLRGEQFF
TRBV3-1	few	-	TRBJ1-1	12	TGTGCCAGCAGCCAAGACACGGCTGAAGCTTTCTTT	CASSQDTAEAFF
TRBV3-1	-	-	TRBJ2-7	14	TGTGCCAGCAGCCAAGTTTGGCGGCCGTACGAGCAGTACTTC	CASSQVWRPYEQYF
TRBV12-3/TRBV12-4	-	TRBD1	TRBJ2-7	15	TGTGCCAGCAGCACCACACAGGGGGCGTACTACGAGCAGTACTTC	CASSTTQGAYYEQYF
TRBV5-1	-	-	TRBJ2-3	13	TGCGCCAGCAGCGCAGCCGACTCAGATACGCAGTATTTT	CASSAADSDTQYF
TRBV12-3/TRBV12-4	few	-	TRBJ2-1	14	TGTGCCAGCAGTTTAGGTCCGTGGGGAGACGAGCAGTTCTTC	CASSLGPWGDEQFF
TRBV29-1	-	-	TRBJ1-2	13	TGCAGCGTTAGGGGTCAGCGGGACTATGGCTACACCTTC	CSVRGQRDYGYTF
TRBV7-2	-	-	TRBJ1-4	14	TGTGCCAGCAGCATACAGGGTTTTAATGAAAAACTGTTTTTT	CASSIQGFNEKLFF
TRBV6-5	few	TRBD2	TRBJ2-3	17	TGTGCCAGCAGTTACTCGCTAGCGGGGGGTAGCACAGATACGCAGTATTTT	CASSYSLAGGSTDTQYF
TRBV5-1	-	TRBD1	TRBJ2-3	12	TGCGCCAGCAGGGACAGGGGCTATACGCAGTATTTT	CASRDRGYTQYF
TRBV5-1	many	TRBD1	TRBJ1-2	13	TGCGCCAGCAGCTTCAGACAGGGGGAAGGCTACACCTTC	CASSFRQGEGYTF
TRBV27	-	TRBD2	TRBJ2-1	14	TGTGCCAGCACTCTAGCGGGAATGGAAGATGAGCAGTTCTTC	CASTLAGMEDEQFF
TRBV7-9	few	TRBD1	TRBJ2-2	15	TGTGCCAGCAGCCCTCCGGGACAGTACACCGGGGAGCTGTTTTTT	CASSPPGQYTGELFF
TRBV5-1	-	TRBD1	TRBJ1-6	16	TGCGCCAGCAGCTCATCCCAGGGGGGGTCTGATTCACCCCTCCACTTT	CASSSSQGGSDSPLHF
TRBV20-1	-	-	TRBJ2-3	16	TGCAGTGCTAGGACCGGTCTTAGGGGCAGTACAGATACGCAGTATTTT	CSARTGLRGSTDTQYF
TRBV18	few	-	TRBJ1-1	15	TGTGCCAGCTCACCCCGTCGGGCGCAGAACACTGAAGCTTTCTTT	CASSPRRAQNTEAFF
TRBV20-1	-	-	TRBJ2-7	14	TGCAGTGCTAGAGGGGAACCAGCTCACGCCGAGCAGTACTTC	CSARGEPAHAEQYF
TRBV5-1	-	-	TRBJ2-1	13	TGCGCCAGCAGCCAATCCGGCATGGGCGAGCAGTTCTTC	CASSQSGMGEQFF
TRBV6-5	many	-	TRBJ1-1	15	TGTGCCAGCAGTTACTCGGACCCGAGGAACACTGAAGCTTTCTTT	CASSYSDPRNTEAFF